The 21 T cell receptor beta chains reported below all come from one sample, sequenced in a study of CD8+CD57+ T cells in acquired aplastic anemia. Patients chosen for sequencing had CD8+CD57+ cells that had expanded, as shown by flow cytometry. TCR beta VDJ combinations and CDR3 sequences were profiled from genomic DNA. MiXCR was run by TCRdb on the reads, yielding one entry per CDR3 protein. The sample carries roughly 260,000 distinct CDR3 sequences, more than 45% recorded once. Sequencing input: sorted CD4+, CD8+, or CD8+CD57+ T cells (not recorded which) from PBMCs. The receptor set was obtained from a human donor with aplastic anemia.

The chain couples TRBV12-3 or TRBV12-4 to TRBJ2-5; no reliable D call. V lost 4 bases, J lost 4 bases, and 7 bases lay in between. CDR3 length: 12 amino acids. The CDR3 nucleotides are TGTGCCAGCAGTTGGACGGGAGAGACCCAGTACTTC. This sequence encodes CASSWTGETQYF.

This clonotype was found many times. This may stem from a read error, because a much larger clone lies one nucleotide away. This chain joins TRBV15 and TRBJ1-2, with a tentative D call TRBD1 (6 bases). The CDR3 is 13 residues long. Per the germline V gene, CDR1 is LNHNV and CDR2 is YYDKDF (reference sequence). V dropped 5 bases and J dropped 4 bases, with 11 bases sitting between them. CDR3 in DNA: TGTGCCACCAGCGAAGGACAGCTCTATGGCTACACCTTC. It is translated as CATSEGQLYGYTF.

This sequence joins TRBV20-1 and TRBJ1-2; 9 bases agree with TRBD1. Looked up from germline, CDR1 is DFQATT and CDR2 is SNEGSKA (reference sequence). V was pared by 5 bases and J by 3 bases, with 10 bases of the junction left unmatched. This CDR3 has 15 residues. The CDR3 region has the DNA TGCAGTGCTGACGGGACAGGGATGCGGGACTATGGCTACACCTTC. It codes for CSADGTGMRDYGYTF.

The gene calls are TRBV20-1 and TRBJ2-1; 11 bases align to TRBD2. Germline V gene lookup returns CDR1 DFQATT and CDR2 SNEGSKA (reference sequence). This CDR3 is built from 17 residues. Trimming removed 8 bases from V and 4 bases from J; junction bases left unmatched: 16. As DNA, the CDR3 is TGCAGTCCTTGGACTAGCGGGTCCCGAACGGAATACAATGAGCAGTTCTTC. As protein: CSPWTSGSRTEYNEQFF.

As regards this clonotype: No conserved phenylalanine or tryptophan ends this CDR3, so it is likely a read error. The DNA is omitted, as the CDR3 cannot be located on it reliably, and the CDR3 follows TCRdb's listing. The chain combines TRBV9 with TRBJ1-4; the table's D call, TRBD1, was not checked against the DNA. The CDR3 region is 15 residues in length, termini included. Germline V gene data show CDR1 as SGDLS and CDR2 as YYNGEE. CDR3 region: CASSEFRVTDTEFAA.

The chain recombines TRBV5-1 with TRBJ2-3, with TRBD1 identical over 9 bases. The CDR3 runs to 18 residues. The germline CDR1 and CDR2 sequences are SGHRS and YFSETQ. Losses at the gene ends were 3 bases for V and 6 bases for J; bases not matched to a gene: 17. The CDR3 sequence: CASSSETRGQGKGDTQYF. CDR3 DNA: TGCGCCAGCAGCTCGGAGACCCGAGGACAGGGGAAAGGGGATACGCAGTATTTT.

This clonotype was seen ten or more times. The chain recombines TRBV15 with TRBJ2-7; 7 bases are shared with TRBD1. The CDR3 has 15 amino acids. With 4 bases clipped from V and 0 bases from J, the junction kept 6 bases outside the gene matches. Germline CDR1 reads LNHNV; CDR2 reads YYDKDF (reference sequence). CDR3 region: CATSIVGQYSYEQYF. The CDR3, as DNA: TGTGCCACCAGCATTGTGGGACAGTACTCCTACGAGCAGTACTTC.

In its sample, this clonotype was seen many times. The genes are TRBV19 and TRBJ2-3; 10 bases map to TRBD1. The CDR3 covers 15 residues. In germline, CDR1 is LNHDA, CDR2 SQIVND (reference sequence). V was clipped by 8 bases and J by 6 bases; unmatched bases: 11. CDR3: CASRSGTGVLDTQYF. CDR3 DNA: TGTGCCAGTCGTTCCGGGACAGGGGTCCTCGATACGCAGTATTTT.

About this clonotype: A junction boundary mismatches the germline segment, possibly from a read error. The V call is TRBV2, the J call TRBJ1-1; D gene uncertain. Germline assignment: CDR1 SNHLY and CDR2 FYNNEI. This CDR3 is built from 15 residues. CDR3 loop: CASRDDTLLTGEASF. Here the CDR3 DNA reads TGTGCCAGCAGGGACGACACCCTTTTGACCGGTGAAGCCTCCTTT.

A word on this clonotype: Mismatch with germline at one junction end may stem from a read error. This chain links TRBV5-1 with TRBJ1-6; 7 positions agree with TRBD1. Per the germline V gene, CDR1 is SGHRS and CDR2 is YFSETQ. CDR3 length: 20 residues. CDR3 amino acids: CVSSLGTVAPETLYNSPLHF. CDR3 bases: TGCGTCAGCAGCTTGGGGACAGTCGCCCCCGAGACTTTATATAATTCACCCCTCCACTTT.

This clonotype came up many times. The rearrangement uses TRBV4-3 and TRBJ1-2; TRBD1 is a possible D gene (6 bases). Germline V gene sequence: CDR1 LGHNA, CDR2 YSLEER. V was trimmed by 0 bases and J by 2 bases, leaving 13 bases between them. This CDR3 region has 16 residues. Written as DNA, the CDR3 is TGCGCCAGCAGCCAAGATCTGGGGGGCGCGAACTATGGCTACACCTTC. Its translation is CASSQDLGGANYGYTF.

Only a few counts were recorded for this clonotype. Just one base apart from a much larger clone, this may be a read error. The chain has TRBV5-6 and TRBJ1-2, with D tentatively TRBD1 (6 bases). V was pared by 1 base and J by 6 bases, with 13 bases between. The CDR3 covers 14 residues. The germline CDR1 and CDR2 sequences are SGHDT and YYEEEE. CDR3 protein: CASSLTAGVDGYTF. DNA of the CDR3: TGTGCCAGCAGCTTGACGGCAGGGGTGGATGGCTACACCTTC. Based on the CDR3 plus reference TRBV5-6 and TRBJ1-2, the full variable domain is DAGVTQSPTHLIKTRGQQVTLRCSPKSGHDTVSWYQQALGQGPQFIFQYYEEEERQRGNFPDRFSGHQFPNYSSELNVNALLLGDSALYLCASSLTAGVDGYTFGSGTRLTVV.

V gene TRBV2 combines with J gene TRBJ2-7, with D tentatively TRBD1 (8 bases). V shed 8 bases and J shed 2 bases, with 19 bases lying between them. The germline V gene encodes CDR1 SNHLY and CDR2 FYNNEI. The CDR3 spans 15 residues. The CDR3 coding sequence is TGTGCCAGCGGTAGAGACAGGGGAGGGACCTACGAGCAGTACTTC. It encodes CASGRDRGGTYEQYF. The variable domain in full, completed from reference TRBV2 and TRBJ2-7, reads EPEVTQTPSHQVTQMGQEVILRCVPISNHLYFYWYRQILGQKVEFLVSFYNNEISEKSEIFDDQFSVERPDGSNFTLKIRSTKLEDSAMYFCASGRDRGGTYEQYFGPGTRLTVT.

The gene calls are TRBV7-8 and TRBJ2-1; 7 nucleotides line up with TRBD2. The CDR3 covers 14 residues. CDR1 SGHVS and CDR2 FQNEAQ come from the germline V gene. Trimming cost V 4 bases and J 15 bases; bases outside gene matches: 15. CDR3 sequence: CASSSRGAGDPPFF. CDR3 coding DNA: TGTGCCAGCAGCTCCCGCGGGGCGGGGGACCCCCCGTTCTTC.

This clonotype was recorded at least ten times. This chain connects TRBV7-9 to TRBJ1-3; D uncertain. Per germline, CDR1 SEHNR and CDR2 FQNEAQ (reference sequence). This CDR3 has 13 amino acids. V was trimmed by 5 bases and J by 4 bases, leaving 9 bases between them. The CDR3: CASSRTPGNTIYF. For the CDR3, the DNA is TGTGCCAGCAGCCGCACACCCGGAAACACCATATATTTT.

This clonotype was counted ten times or more. The chain couples TRBV27 to TRBJ2-1, with D possibly matching TRBD1 (5 bases). Per germline, CDR1 MNHEY and CDR2 SMNVEV (reference sequence). The CDR3 extends over 14 amino acids. With 4 bases removed from V and 4 bases from J, the gap between germline ends came to 11 bases. CDR3: CASSSPTEYNEQFF. The CDR3 DNA is TGTGCCAGCAGTTCTCCGACAGAGTACAATGAGCAGTTCTTC.

The genes are TRBV3-1 and TRBJ2-5, with D unclear. CDR1 is LGHDT, CDR2 YNNKEL, per germline (reference sequence). CDR3 length equals 12 residues. V dropped 0 bases and J dropped 6 bases, with 5 bases sitting between them. The CDR3: CASSQDTKTQYF. CDR3 DNA sequence: TGTGCCAGCAGCCAAGACACCAAGACCCAGTACTTC.

The rearrangement uses TRBV20-1 and TRBJ1-2, with 9 bases aligning to TRBD1. V was pared by 6 bases and J by 3 bases, with 5 bases of the junction left unmatched. The CDR3 is 13 amino acids. CDR1 DFQATT and CDR2 SNEGSKA come from the germline V gene (reference sequence). The CDR3 loop reads CSAYDRGDYGYTF. The CDR3 DNA reads TGCAGTGCGTATGACAGGGGGGACTATGGCTACACCTTC.

The rearrangement joins TRBV7-9 to TRBJ1-1; 8 nucleotides align to TRBD1. The CDR3 sequence is 14 residues long. V lost 2 bases to trimming and J lost 4 bases; unmatched junction nucleotides: 3. Germline lookup yields CDR1 SEHNR and CDR2 FQNEAQ (reference sequence). The CDR3 nucleotides are TGTGCCAGCAGCTTATCAGGACAGGGCACTGAAGCTTTCTTT. Residues: CASSLSGQGTEAFF.

This clonotype was picked up many times. The J gene is TRBJ1-5, the V gene TRBV6-1; D possibly corresponds to TRBD1 (6 bases). Germline V gene sequence: CDR1 MNHNS, CDR2 SASEGT. This CDR3 is built from 15 residues. V was trimmed by 4 bases and J by 1 base, leaving 11 bases between them. The CDR3 DNA is TGTGCCAGCAGTGTCATGACAGGAAGCAATCAGCCCCAGCATTTT. It yields the protein CASSVMTGSNQPQHF.

This clonotype has ten or more counts. V is TRBV7-9 and J is TRBJ1-1; D ambiguous. V lost 3 bases and J lost 5, with 7 bases in between. The CDR3 extends over 12 amino acids. CDR1 SEHNR and CDR2 FQNEAQ come from the germline V gene (reference sequence). CDR3 in amino acids: CASSLEVTEAFF. The CDR3 DNA reads TGTGCCAGCAGCTTGGAAGTAACTGAAGCTTTCTTT. The whole variable domain, filled in from reference TRBV7-9 and TRBJ1-1, reads DTGVSQNPRHKITKRGQNVTFRCDPISEHNRLYWYRQTLGQGPEFLTYFQNEAQLEKSRLLSDRFSAERPKGSFSTLEIQRTEQGDSAMYLCASSLEVTEAFFGQGTRLTVV.